Below are 22 T cell receptor beta chains sequenced from a single sample in a study of blood T cell repertoires in COVID-19. Assay: immunoSEQ multiplex PCR; the TCRdb copy retains only in-frame clones and omits some. This table holds more than 150,000 clones, around 80% found once. Input material: peripheral blood. Every receptor here comes from a woman aged 80 or older with active or convalescent COVID-19.

The V and J genes are TRBV4-2 and TRBJ2-3; tentative D call: TRBD1 (5 bases). Trimming shortened V by 2 bases and J by 5 bases, and 14 bases separated the two germline ends. Germline CDR1 reads LGHNA; CDR2 reads YNFKEQ. The CDR3 contains 15 residues. CDR3 region: CASSQQGNRGDTQYF. The CDR3 DNA reads TGTGCCAGCAGCCAACAGGGAAATAGGGGAGATACGCAGTATTTT.

The chain carries TRBV5-1 and TRBJ1-1; 10 bases are a match to TRBD1. The CDR3 runs 16 residues. J lost 1 base, V lost 3 bases, and 6 bases had no gene match. Germline V lookup: CDR1 SGHRS, CDR2 YFSETQ. The DNA for the CDR3 is TGCGCCAGCAGCTCCGGGACAGGGGTAGGGAACACTGAAGCTTTCTTT. This codes for CASSSGTGVGNTEAFF.

The chain has TRBV5-1 and TRBJ2-5, with 8 bases identical to TRBD1. J lost 2 bases, V lost 4 bases, and 1 base had no gene match. The CDR3 is 13 residues long. The germline V gene has CDR1 SGHRS and CDR2 YFSETQ. This chain's CDR3 is CASSRTGQETQYF. DNA for the CDR3: TGCGCCAGCAGCCGGACAGGGCAAGAGACCCAGTACTTC.

This clone appeared a few times. The chain uses TRBV11-2 and TRBJ1-2; TRBD1 matches 10 bases. This CDR3 has 17 residues. The J segment lost 1 base and the V segment lost 1 base, leaving 6 bases of the junction unmatched. The germline V gene has CDR1 SGHAT and CDR2 FQNNGV. Here the CDR3 DNA reads TGTGCCAGCAGCTTAGCCCTAGGACAGGGGGGTAACTATGGCTACACCTTC. It specifies CASSLALGQGGNYGYTF.

This chain uses TRBV5-1 with TRBJ2-2; 8 bases map to TRBD1. The CDR3 consists of 17 residues. The ends lost 4 bases at V and 6 bases at J; junction bases unmatched: 14. Germline V gene data show CDR1 as SGHRS and CDR2 as YFSETQ. CDR3 amino acids: CASSLGYFRQGSGELFF. Here the CDR3 DNA reads TGCGCCAGCAGCCTTGGGTACTTTCGACAGGGGTCCGGGGAGCTGTTTTTT.

The V call is TRBV27, the J call TRBJ1-5; TRBD1 matches at 7 bases. CDR1 MNHEY and CDR2 SMNVEV come from the germline V gene (reference sequence). The CDR3 extends over 14 amino acids. Trimming removed 5 bases from V and 3 bases from J; junction bases left unmatched: 4. The CDR3 DNA is TGTGCCAGCAGTCCGGGACAGAACAATCAGCCCCAGCATTTT. This gives the protein CASSPGQNNQPQHF.

The chain's CDR3 is CASSAQGANYGYTF. CDR3 DNA: TGTGCCAGTAGTGCACAGGGGGCCAACTATGGCTACACCTTC. The chain recombines TRBV19 with TRBJ1-2; 9 nucleotides line up with TRBD1. Germline lookup yields CDR1 LNHDA and CDR2 SQIVND (reference sequence). V was clipped by 5 bases and J by 2 bases; unmatched bases: 3. There are 14 residues in the CDR3.

CDR3 amino acids: CASTGQGTMNTEAFF. In DNA form, the CDR3 reads TGTGCCAGCACGGGACAGGGGACCATGAACACTGAAGCTTTCTTT. J is TRBJ1-1 and V is TRBV2; 10 nucleotides agree with TRBD1. Trimming cost V 7 bases and J 0 bases; bases outside gene matches: 5. This CDR3 is built from 15 residues. CDR1 is SNHLY, CDR2 FYNNEI, per germline.

The chain recombines TRBV5-1 with TRBJ1-1; D possibly corresponds to TRBD1 (5 bases). V lost 0 bases and J 4 bases, leaving 16 bases between the germline ends. The germline gives CDR1 SGHRS, CDR2 YFSETQ. The CDR3 consists of 16 residues. CDR3 sequence: CASSLGLTVQFTEAFF. CDR3 DNA: TGCGCCAGCAGCTTGGGGTTGACAGTACAGTTCACTGAAGCTTTCTTT.

This chain joins TRBV3-1 (or the pseudogene TRBV3-2) and TRBJ2-3; 7 bases are a match to TRBD2. The CDR3 length is 16 residues. Germline V lookup: CDR1 LGHDT, CDR2 YNNKEL (reference sequence). The V gene end was trimmed by 4 bases and the J gene end by 5 bases; junction bases not matched to a gene: 12. In DNA, the CDR3 is TGTGCCAGCAGCCCAGCGGGCGGGGGAAGTAGAGATACGCAGTATTTT. It encodes CASSPAGGGSRDTQYF.

This chain uses TRBV2 with TRBJ2-5; 10 bases line up with TRBD2. The junction had 5 bases not matched to a gene; V was cut back by 4 bases and J by 3 bases. This CDR3 spans 15 amino acids. Germline V gene data show CDR1 as SNHLY and CDR2 as FYNNEI. CDR3 coding DNA: TGTGCCAGCAGTGTGTGGGGACTAGCGAAAGAGACCCAGTACTTC. Amino acid sequence: CASSVWGLAKETQYF.

In its sample, this clone was seen a few times. The gene calls are TRBV9 and TRBJ1-2; D is uncertain. CDR1 and CDR2 (germline): SGDLS, YYNGEE. With 0 bases removed from V and 1 base from J, the gap between germline ends came to 4 bases. This CDR3 comprises 13 residues. The DNA for the CDR3 is TGTGCCAGCAGCGTAGCAGTTAACTATGGCTACACCTTC. It specifies CASSVAVNYGYTF.

The chain has TRBV4-3 and TRBJ1-1; D perhaps matches TRBD1 (5 bases). The CDR3 contains 15 residues. Between the trimmed V and J ends, which lost 0 bases and 1 base, there was a span of 9 bases. Germline loops: CDR1 LGHNA, CDR2 YSLEER. This CDR3 reads CASSQDYRRNTEAFF. The CDR3 bases are TGCGCCAGCAGCCAAGATTACAGGAGGAACACTGAAGCTTTCTTT.

This clone was recorded many times. The V call is TRBV6-6, the J call TRBJ1-5, with 8 bases that match TRBD1. The V and J ends lost 4 bases and 7 bases, in that order; junction bases with no gene match: 6. Germline CDR1 MNHNY, CDR2 SVGAGI (reference sequence). The CDR3 runs 14 residues. CDR3 in amino acids: CASSLGQGRQPQHF. In DNA, the CDR3 is TGTGCCAGCAGTTTAGGACAGGGAAGGCAGCCCCAGCATTTT.

This rearrangement joins TRBV7-2 to TRBJ2-5, with TRBD2 matching over 8 bases. Germline V gene lookup returns CDR1 SGHTA and CDR2 FQGNSA. The CDR3 extends over 17 amino acids. Trimming at V came to 1 base and at J to 1 base, leaving 8 bases not matched to a gene. The CDR3 spells CASSLGGRGASQETQYF. CDR3 DNA: TGTGCCAGCAGCTTAGGTGGGCGGGGGGCCAGCCAAGAGACCCAGTACTTC.

This clone appeared once. In DNA, the CDR3 is TGTGCCAGCAGCACGGGCGGAGGACAGGGGAACACTGAAGCTTTCTTT. It yields the protein CASSTGGGQGNTEAFF. This chain joins TRBV21-1 and TRBJ1-1; the table assigns TRBD1, which was not confirmed against the DNA. TRBV21-1 is a pseudogene segment. CDR3 length equals 16 residues.

V and J are TRBV27 and TRBJ2-7; D may be TRBD2 (6 bases). CDR1 MNHEY and CDR2 SMNVEV come from the germline V gene (reference sequence). V lost 5 bases and J 7 bases, leaving 15 bases between the germline ends. CDR3 size: 13 residues. This CDR3 reads CASSPEGAGEQYF. As DNA, the CDR3 is TGTGCCAGCAGTCCCGAAGGGGCGGGAGAGCAGTACTTC.

The chain has TRBV2 and TRBJ2-7; TRBD1 aligns across 7 bases. V lost 6 bases and J lost 1; bases outside the gene matches: 6. Germline V CDR1 and CDR2: SNHLY, FYNNEI. This CDR3 spans 14 amino acids. In DNA form, the CDR3 reads TGTGCCAGCAGGTCCGTGGGACAGTCCTACGAGCAGTACTTC. Translation: CASRSVGQSYEQYF.

J is TRBJ2-7 and V is TRBV28, with D possibly being TRBD2 (5 bases). The germline V gene encodes CDR1 MDHEN and CDR2 SYDVKM. This CDR3 region has 13 residues. V was trimmed by 7 bases and J by 1 base, leaving 11 bases between them. CDR3 sequence reads: CASTLSGSYEQYF. In nucleotides, the CDR3 is TGTGCCAGCACCCTAAGCGGTTCCTACGAGCAGTACTTC.

The rearrangement joins TRBV9 to TRBJ1-2; TRBD1 is a possible D gene (5 bases). This CDR3 is built from 14 residues. V was trimmed by 4 bases and J by 8 bases, leaving 18 bases between them. CDR1 and CDR2 from the germline V gene are SGDLS and YYNGEE. In DNA form, the CDR3 reads TGTGCCAGCAGCCGGGCGGGGGTCGGAGAGGGCTACACCTTC. This sequence encodes CASSRAGVGEGYTF.

The gene calls are TRBV11-1 and TRBJ1-1; D possibly corresponds to TRBD1 (6 bases). The CDR3 sequence is 14 residues long. The germline gives CDR1 SGHAT, CDR2 FQDESV (reference sequence). Deletions cut 3 bases from V and 1 base from J, with 9 bases between. The CDR3 DNA reads as TGTGCCAGCAGCTTGAGGGGGAGGAACACTGAAGCTTTCTTT. Translated: CASSLRGRNTEAFF.

V usage is TRBV6-5 and J usage is TRBJ2-3; TRBD1 matches 7 bases. The CDR3 runs 13 residues. Germline V gene data show CDR1 as MNHEY and CDR2 as SVGAGI. J lost 5 bases, V lost 7 bases, and 6 bases had no gene match. Here the CDR3 reads CASIPAGGDTQYF. The CDR3, as DNA: TGTGCCAGCATCCCGGCAGGGGGAGATACGCAGTATTTT.